These T cell receptor beta chains were read from a single sample in a study of shared clonotypes between healthy human individuals. The method was immunoSEQ multiplex PCR; TCRdb's version includes in-frame clones alone and lacks a portion of them. This sample has some 1 million clones, with approximately 72% found just once. The sample comprised memory CD4+ T cells sorted from blood. These receptors came from a man aged 18 to 30 in good health. CDR3s include the opening cysteine and the closing phenylalanine or tryptophan. A D gene is named only where the DNA matches it firmly. A clone size is listed for some rows: how often the clone was seen (once, few, many), or a class if it is expanded.

J gene: TRBJ1-1; V gene: TRBV10-2; clone size: few; D gene: -; CDR3 protein: CASSQQGNTEAFF; CDR3 DNA: TGCGCCAGCAGTCAACAGGGGAACACTGAAGCTTTCTTT
J gene: TRBJ1-1; V gene: TRBV7-2; clone size: -; D gene: TRBD1; CDR3 protein: CASSLAQGAYTEAFF; CDR3 DNA: TGTGCCAGCAGCTTAGCTCAGGGGGCGTACACTGAAGCTTTCTTT
J gene: TRBJ1-1; V gene: TRBV18; clone size: -; D gene: -; CDR3 protein: CASSTGPLNTEAFF; CDR3 DNA: TGTGCCAGCTCAACGGGACCGTTGAACACTGAAGCTTTCTTT
J gene: TRBJ2-1; V gene: TRBV20-1; clone size: -; D gene: -; CDR3 protein: CSASLEREQFF; CDR3 DNA: TGCAGTGCTAGCCTAGAGCGGGAGCAGTTCTTC
J gene: TRBJ2-1; V gene: TRBV5-1; clone size: -; D gene: -; CDR3 protein: CASSSRGSVLGDEQFF; CDR3 DNA: TGCGCCAGCAGCTCCCGTGGATCAGTGTTGGGAGATGAGCAGTTCTTC
J gene: TRBJ2-7; V gene: TRBV14; clone size: -; D gene: -; CDR3 protein: CASSQDLGKQYF; CDR3 DNA: TGTGCCAGCAGCCAAGATTTAGGGAAGCAGTACTTC
J gene: TRBJ1-2; V gene: TRBV28; clone size: -; D gene: -; CDR3 protein: CASSLSGVVSYGYTF; CDR3 DNA: TGTGCCAGCAGTTTATCAGGGGTAGTCTCCTATGGCTACACCTTC
J gene: TRBJ2-5; V gene: TRBV10-3; clone size: -; D gene: -; CDR3 protein: CAISDSRGKSTETQYF; CDR3 DNA: TGTGCCATCAGTGATTCGAGAGGGAAAAGTACGGAGACCCAGTACTTC
J gene: TRBJ2-7; V gene: TRBV10-1; clone size: -; D gene: TRBD2; CDR3 protein: CASTGDQREAHEQYF; CDR3 DNA: TGCGCCAGCACCGGAGACCAGCGGGAGGCCCACGAGCAGTACTTC
J gene: TRBJ2-3; V gene: TRBV7-2; clone size: once; D gene: TRBD2; CDR3 protein: CASSLRLAGTDTQYF; CDR3 DNA: TGTGCCAGCAGCTTAAGACTAGCGGGGACAGATACGCAGTATTTT
J gene: TRBJ1-2; V gene: TRBV5-1; clone size: -; D gene: -; CDR3 protein: CASSLAGTRGYTF; CDR3 DNA: TGCGCCAGCAGCTTGGCGGGCACTCGGGGCTACACCTTC
J gene: TRBJ2-3; V gene: TRBV7-2; clone size: -; D gene: -; CDR3 protein: CASSLSPDASTDTQYF; CDR3 DNA: TGTGCCAGCAGCTTAAGTCCGGACGCTAGCACAGATACGCAGTATTTT
J gene: TRBJ2-1; V gene: TRBV9; clone size: few; D gene: TRBD2; CDR3 protein: CASSVSGSHSNEQFF; CDR3 DNA: TGTGCCAGCAGCGTCAGCGGGAGTCATTCCAATGAGCAGTTCTTC
J gene: TRBJ2-1; V gene: TRBV29-1; clone size: -; D gene: -; CDR3 protein: CSVAKDGQVRARAYNEQFF; CDR3 DNA: TGCAGCGTTGCCAAGGACGGGCAAGTTCGCGCTAGGGCCTACAATGAGCAGTTCTTC
J gene: TRBJ1-2; V gene: TRBV18; clone size: -; D gene: TRBD1; CDR3 protein: CASSPGQGVYGYTF; CDR3 DNA: TGTGCCAGCTCACCAGGACAGGGGGTGTATGGCTACACCTTC
J gene: TRBJ2-1; V gene: TRBV18; clone size: -; D gene: TRBD1; CDR3 protein: CASSPGQADNEQFF; CDR3 DNA: TGTGCCAGCTCACCGGGACAGGCCGACAATGAGCAGTTCTTC
J gene: TRBJ1-2; V gene: TRBV6-5; clone size: -; D gene: -; CDR3 protein: CASSSDSGRVWHGYTF; CDR3 DNA: TGTGCCAGCAGTTCGGACAGCGGACGGGTTTGGCATGGCTACACCTTC
J gene: TRBJ2-7; V gene: TRBV7-6; clone size: many; D gene: -; CDR3 protein: CASSLAGRGSYEQYF; CDR3 DNA: TGTGCCAGCAGCTTAGCGGGCAGGGGCTCCTACGAGCAGTACTTC
J gene: TRBJ2-3; V gene: TRBV7-8; clone size: few; D gene: -; CDR3 protein: CASSLAGGGDTQYF; CDR3 DNA: TGTGCCAGCAGCTTAGCTGGTGGCGGGGATACGCAGTATTTT
J gene: TRBJ1-5; V gene: TRBV19; clone size: -; D gene: -; CDR3 protein: CASSIFTRGVSNQPQHF; CDR3 DNA: TGTGCCAGTAGTATCTTTACTCGGGGAGTGAGCAATCAGCCCCAGCATTTT
J gene: TRBJ1-1; V gene: TRBV4-1; clone size: -; D gene: -; CDR3 protein: CASSQEGGRVAFF; CDR3 DNA: TGCGCCAGCAGCCAAGAGGGTGGGAGGGTAGCTTTCTTT
J gene: TRBJ1-5; V gene: TRBV30; clone size: few; D gene: -; CDR3 protein: CAWSPLGGGANQPQHF; CDR3 DNA: TGTGCCTGGAGTCCCCTGGGGGGAGGGGCCAATCAGCCCCAGCATTTT
J gene: TRBJ2-7; V gene: TRBV6-5; clone size: -; D gene: -; CDR3 protein: CASSPGTHYEQYF; CDR3 DNA: TGTGCCAGCAGTCCCGGGACTCATTACGAGCAGTACTTC
J gene: TRBJ2-7; V gene: TRBV5-4; clone size: -; D gene: -; CDR3 protein: CASTTDGTPYEQYF; CDR3 DNA: TGTGCCAGCACCACGGACGGGACCCCCTACGAGCAGTACTTC
J gene: TRBJ2-5; V gene: TRBV2; clone size: -; D gene: -; CDR3 protein: CASTTTWSMQETQYF; CDR3 DNA: TGTGCCAGCACCACGACTTGGTCAATGCAAGAGACCCAGTACTTC
J gene: TRBJ1-1; V gene: TRBV12-5; clone size: -; D gene: -; CDR3 protein: CASGTALNTEAFF; CDR3 DNA: TGTGCTAGTGGGACAGCCTTGAACACTGAAGCTTTCTTT
J gene: TRBJ2-3; V gene: TRBV4-3; clone size: -; D gene: TRBD2; CDR3 protein: CASSPIGEGHTQYF; CDR3 DNA: TGCGCCAGCAGCCCAATAGGGGAGGGCCATACGCAGTATTTT
J gene: TRBJ2-5; V gene: TRBV5-1; clone size: -; D gene: TRBD2; CDR3 protein: CASSFAGEVQETQYF; CDR3 DNA: TGCGCCAGCAGCTTTGCGGGGGAGGTCCAAGAGACCCAGTACTTC
J gene: TRBJ2-3; V gene: TRBV11-3; clone size: -; D gene: TRBD1; CDR3 protein: CASSPQGEKDTQYF; CDR3 DNA: TGTGCCAGCAGCCCTCAGGGGGAAAAAGATACGCAGTATTTT
J gene: TRBJ2-3; V gene: TRBV10-3; clone size: -; D gene: TRBD2; CDR3 protein: CAIGGTSGGSLGTDTQYF; CDR3 DNA: TGTGCCATCGGGGGGACTAGCGGGGGTTCCCTTGGCACAGATACGCAGTATTTT
J gene: TRBJ1-6; V gene: TRBV27; clone size: -; D gene: TRBD1; CDR3 protein: CASSRKLGQGTAGGNSPLHF; CDR3 DNA: TGTGCCAGCAGCCGCAAACTCGGACAGGGGACCGCAGGAGGTAATTCACCCCTCCACTTT
J gene: TRBJ2-5; V gene: TRBV9; clone size: -; D gene: TRBD2; CDR3 protein: CASSAGSGVGQETQYF; CDR3 DNA: TGTGCCAGCAGCGCAGGTAGCGGGGTAGGGCAAGAGACCCAGTACTTC
J gene: TRBJ2-1; V gene: TRBV4-1; clone size: -; D gene: -; CDR3 protein: CASSQARIQGDEQFF; CDR3 DNA: TGCGCCAGCAGCCAAGCCAGAATCCAGGGAGACGAGCAGTTCTTC
J gene: TRBJ2-7; V gene: TRBV2; clone size: -; D gene: -; CDR3 protein: CASAPLFEQYF; CDR3 DNA: TGTGCCAGCGCCCCTCTGTTCGAGCAGTACTTC
J gene: TRBJ2-2; V gene: TRBV11-2; clone size: -; D gene: -; CDR3 protein: CASSLVGTNTGELFF; CDR3 DNA: TGTGCCAGCAGCTTAGTAGGGACGAACACCGGGGAGCTGTTTTTT
J gene: TRBJ2-1; V gene: TRBV10-3; clone size: -; D gene: TRBD1; CDR3 protein: CAITRQGASYNEQFF; CDR3 DNA: TGTGCCATCACCCGACAGGGGGCCTCCTACAATGAGCAGTTCTTC
J gene: TRBJ2-7; V gene: TRBV27; clone size: -; D gene: -; CDR3 protein: CASRHDRVRGGEQYF; CDR3 DNA: TGTGCCAGCAGACACGACAGGGTACGGGGAGGCGAGCAGTACTTC
J gene: TRBJ1-5; V gene: TRBV9; clone size: -; D gene: -; CDR3 protein: CASSREGSSNQPQHF; CDR3 DNA: TGTGCCAGCAGCCGGGAGGGGTCCAGCAATCAGCCCCAGCATTTT
J gene: TRBJ1-5; V gene: TRBV6-4; clone size: -; D gene: -; CDR3 protein: CASIRRAGRPNQPQHF; CDR3 DNA: TGTGCCAGCATTCGACGTGCAGGGAGACCCAATCAGCCCCAGCATTTT
J gene: TRBJ1-3; V gene: TRBV6-1; clone size: -; D gene: -; CDR3 protein: CASSEAPLTVSGNTIYF; CDR3 DNA: TGTGCCAGCAGTGAAGCACCCCTGACGGTCTCTGGAAACACCATATATTTT
J gene: TRBJ2-7; V gene: TRBV5-1; clone size: once; D gene: -; CDR3 protein: CASSLAAQTYEQYF; CDR3 DNA: TGCGCCAGCAGCTTGGCTGCACAGACCTACGAGCAGTACTTC
J gene: TRBJ1-6; V gene: TRBV11-2; clone size: -; D gene: TRBD1; CDR3 protein: CASSSTGGYNSPLHF; CDR3 DNA: TGTGCCAGCAGCTCGACAGGGGGGTATAATTCACCCCTCCACTTT
J gene: TRBJ2-2; V gene: TRBV7-3; clone size: -; D gene: -; CDR3 protein: CASSPQRVSTGELFF; CDR3 DNA: TGTGCCAGCAGCCCTCAAAGGGTTAGCACCGGGGAGCTGTTTTTT
J gene: TRBJ2-4; V gene: TRBV19; clone size: -; D gene: TRBD1; CDR3 protein: CASSPRTGGTYGKNIQYF; CDR3 DNA: TGTGCCAGTAGTCCCCGGACAGGGGGCACTTACGGCAAAAACATTCAGTACTTC
J gene: TRBJ1-4; V gene: TRBV15; clone size: -; D gene: -; CDR3 protein: CATSRVLIGNEKLFF; CDR3 DNA: TGTGCCACCAGCAGAGTCTTGATCGGAAATGAAAAACTGTTTTTT
J gene: TRBJ1-6; V gene: TRBV5-4; clone size: -; D gene: -; CDR3 protein: CASSPAETLSPLHF; CDR3 DNA: TGTGCCAGCAGCCCGGCCGAAACCCTTTCACCCCTCCACTTT
J gene: TRBJ1-6; V gene: TRBV5-1; clone size: few; D gene: -; CDR3 protein: CASSLEAGFDSPLHF; CDR3 DNA: TGCGCCAGCAGCTTGGAGGCAGGTTTTGATTCACCCCTCCACTTT
J gene: TRBJ2-7; V gene: TRBV5-4; clone size: many; D gene: TRBD1; CDR3 protein: CASSFRGRYEQYF; CDR3 DNA: TGTGCCAGCAGCTTTAGGGGGCGCTACGAGCAGTACTTC
J gene: TRBJ2-2; V gene: TRBV5-1; clone size: -; D gene: -; CDR3 protein: CASSLDLANTGELFF; CDR3 DNA: TGCGCCAGCAGCTTGGATCTAGCGAACACCGGGGAGCTGTTTTTT
J gene: TRBJ2-3; V gene: TRBV10-2; clone size: -; D gene: -; CDR3 protein: CASTRTSTDTQYF; CDR3 DNA: TGCGCCAGCACCCGGACTAGCACAGATACGCAGTATTTT
J gene: TRBJ1-2; V gene: TRBV28; clone size: few; D gene: TRBD1; CDR3 protein: CASSGRDRLNGYTF; CDR3 DNA: TGTGCCAGCAGTGGACGGGACAGGTTGAATGGCTACACCTTC
J gene: TRBJ1-1; V gene: TRBV19; clone size: -; D gene: -; CDR3 protein: CASRSTRGVGYEAFF; CDR3 DNA: TGTGCCAGTAGATCGACACGAGGGGTGGGTTATGAAGCTTTCTTT
J gene: TRBJ2-1; V gene: TRBV5-7; clone size: -; D gene: -; CDR3 protein: CASYTMSRAYNEQFF; CDR3 DNA: TGTGCCAGCTATACTATGTCCCGAGCCTACAATGAGCAGTTCTTC
J gene: TRBJ2-1; V gene: TRBV4-1; clone size: -; D gene: TRBD2; CDR3 protein: CASRGVGGHNEQFF; CDR3 DNA: TGCGCCAGTCGGGGGGTGGGAGGTCACAATGAGCAGTTCTTC
J gene: TRBJ1-4; V gene: TRBV30; clone size: -; D gene: -; CDR3 protein: CALGYNEKLFF; CDR3 DNA: TGTGCCTTAGGGTATAATGAAAAACTGTTTTTT